What follows is one TCR beta chain and its context. The target antigen is unknown. Making the TCR beta cDNA relied on 5'RACE template switching with UMIs. From its re-call of the 5' RACE reads, TCRdb lists each CDR3 protein once, without DNA. The table lists about 460,000 distinct CDR3 sequences. These data originate in a study of T cells expressing NK-cell markers. Whole-study context: One of the eight sequenced donors was seronegative, whereas the other seven were HCMV-seropositive.

Overall study findings and caveats: Evidence did not settle whether expanded NKG2C+ T cell clones targeted HCMV. In a group of roughly 6 donors, dominant NKG2C+ clonotypes represented 1.0-7.0% of CD8+ T cells.

The CDR3 extends over 15 amino acids. Germline CDR1 is SGHRS and CDR2 is YFSETQ. This receptor was identified in a woman aged 50 to 65 in good health. V is TRBV5-1 and J is TRBJ1-4; TCRdb selects TRBD1, and the lack of DNA leaves this call unchecked. Sample: blood T cells: a sorted CD56 or NKG2C T cell subset, CD4+ or CD8+ T cells, or bulk PBMC T cells (not recorded which). The CDR3 region is CASSRRAGINEKLFF.